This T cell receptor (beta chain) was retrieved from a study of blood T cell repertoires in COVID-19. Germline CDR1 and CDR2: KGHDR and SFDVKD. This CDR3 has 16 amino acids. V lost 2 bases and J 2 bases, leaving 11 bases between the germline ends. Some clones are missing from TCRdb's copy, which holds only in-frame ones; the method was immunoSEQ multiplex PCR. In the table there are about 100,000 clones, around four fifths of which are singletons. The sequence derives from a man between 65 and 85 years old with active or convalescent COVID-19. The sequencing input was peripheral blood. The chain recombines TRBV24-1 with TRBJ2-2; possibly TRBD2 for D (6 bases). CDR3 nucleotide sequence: TGTGCCACCAGTGATTCCGGGGACTTCAACACCGGGGAGCTGTTTTTT. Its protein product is CATSDSGDFNTGELFF.